This T cell receptor (beta chain) was documented in a study of PD-1 blockade in classical Hodgkin lymphoma. Comments on this clone: What it binds is unknown.

Time point given: cycle 4 day 1 (C4D1), after less than 7 weeks of nivolumab. Brentuximab vedotin exposure varied, and every patient relapsed after autologous stem cell transplantation. Magnetic negative selection purified CD4+ T cells from thawed PBMCs. Whole-study findings and limits: Prior to therapy, complete responders displayed diversity much like that of newly diagnosed patients. Before treatment, TCR diversity in newly diagnosed patients was reportedly lower than in healthy donors. Exclusion was applied to patients who started nivolumab under 1 year after ASCT.

CDR3 length: 16 amino acids. In germline, CDR1 is SEHNR, CDR2 FQNEAQ (reference sequence). V was trimmed by 4 bases and J by 2 bases, leaving 18 bases between them. The method was immunoSEQ multiplex PCR; TCRdb's version includes in-frame clones alone and lacks a portion of them. The data contain 25,000 to 35,000 clones, about four fifths of them singletons. The rearrangement links TRBV7-9 to TRBJ2-7; D ambiguous. The source material was CD4+ T cells from blood, sampled before the fourth cycle of nivolumab. This sequence originates from a human donor with classical Hodgkin lymphoma. In DNA, the CDR3 is TGTGCCAGCAGCTCACCTTTCCTCGGACGGACCTACGAGCAGTACTTC. Translated, it gives CASSSPFLGRTYEQYF.